This T cell receptor (beta chain) was sequenced in a study of T cell responses to AZD1222 COVID-19 vaccine. Study-wide findings and caveats: Vaccine-related CD4 TCRs covered spike, predominating at 160-218 and 743-854. Increased Spike-specific TCR breadth and depth were observed after two AZD1222 doses. Only a handful of AZD1222 recipients were seropositive at baseline.

Here immunoSEQ multiplex PCR was the method, and the copy in TCRdb shows in-frame clones only, minus some. The sample yields more than 150,000 clones, over 75% seen once. Per germline, CDR1 PRHDT and CDR2 FYEKMQ (reference sequence). Trimming removed 4 bases at V and 0 bases at J, with 13 bases between. This CDR3 region has 17 residues. A note on this clone: Its matching antigen is unknown.

This sequence joins TRBV13 and TRBJ2-6, with D possibly TRBD1 on 6 matching bases. This receptor was taken from an adult in good health. The sequencing used peripheral blood, collected on day 0 of AZD1222 vaccination. The CDR3 loop reads CASSSYTGSSGANVLTF. Written as DNA, the CDR3 is TGTGCCAGCAGCTCCTATACAGGGTCCTCTGGGGCCAACGTCCTGACTTTC.